This TCR beta chain was sequenced in a study of technical replicates of blood from several donors. Clones were read by immunoSEQ multiplex PCR, and TCRdb kept only the in-frame ones, dropping some. Found here are around 69,000 clones, approximately 86% of them singletons; the top ten hold roughly 4.6%. V was pared by 3 bases and J by 1 base, with 10 bases between. From germline, CDR1 is SGDLS and CDR2 YYNGEE. This CDR3 has 15 amino acids. This clone showed up just once. The J gene is TRBJ2-2, the V gene TRBV9; D possibly corresponds to TRBD1 (5 bases). This TCR was sampled from a human donor in good health. Some clones in this sample may be carry-over from other donors' samples. The sample was PBMCs. The CDR3 is CASSAPGLNTGELFF. For the CDR3, the DNA is TGTGCCAGCAGCGCCCCAGGGTTGAACACCGGGGAGCTGTTTTTT.